The next 26 T cell receptor beta chains were all read from a single sample in a study of T cell repertoires in cytomegalovirus infection. One entry per CDR3 protein, called by TCRdb with MiXCR from the reads. Of 250,000 or so distinct CDR3 sequences listed, approximately 13% are singletons. Sequenced input: PBMCs. The receptors were gathered from a human donor in good health (CMV status not recorded). Some clones in this sample may be carry-over from other donors' samples.

This clonotype appeared once. The chain has TRBV7-3 and TRBJ2-3; 9 bases align to TRBD2. Germline CDR1 SGHTA, CDR2 FQGTGA. This CDR3 is 15 amino acids long. The V gene end was trimmed by 5 bases and the J gene end by 1 base; junction bases not matched to a gene: 4. The CDR3 here is CASSHRTSGTDTQYF. CDR3 DNA: TGTGCCAGCAGCCATCGGACTAGCGGCACAGATACGCAGTATTTT.

This clonotype was observed at least ten times. This rearrangement joins TRBV7-2 to TRBJ2-7; 10 nucleotides agree with TRBD1. CDR1 and CDR2 from the germline V gene are SGHTA and FQGNSA. CDR3 length equals 15 residues. V lost 4 bases to trimming and J lost 2 bases; unmatched junction nucleotides: 5. Here the CDR3 DNA reads TGTGCCAGCAGCTCGGACAGGGGGGTACCCTACGAGCAGTACTTC. Translation: CASSSDRGVPYEQYF.

Many counts were recorded for this clonotype. The genes are TRBV15 and TRBJ2-5, with TRBD1 identical over 8 bases. The CDR3 has 13 residues. V was pared by 6 bases and J by 5 bases, with 5 bases of the junction left unmatched. Per the germline V gene, CDR1 is LNHNV and CDR2 is YYDKDF (reference sequence). CDR3: CATRDRDGETQYF. CDR3 nucleotide sequence: TGTGCCACCAGGGACAGGGACGGGGAGACCCAGTACTTC.

This chain uses TRBV9 with TRBJ1-1; 8 bases agree with TRBD1. The CDR3 has 14 residues. Germline CDR1 SGDLS, CDR2 YYNGEE. The V gene end was trimmed by 4 bases and the J gene end by 6 bases; junction bases not matched to a gene: 8. The CDR3 coding sequence is TGTGCCAGCAGCATTTTACAGGGGGTTCCTGAAGCTTTCTTT. This translates into CASSILQGVPEAFF.

On this clonotype itself: This may arise from a read error, as a much more abundant clone is one base away. The DNA of the CDR3 is TGTGCCAGCAGCTCCGGGGCCCCCGGTCAGGGGGAGCTGCTTTTT. Amino acids: CASSSGAPGQGELLF. This sequence joins TRBV7-2 and TRBJ2-2, with TRBD1 matching over 7 bases. Germline V lookup: CDR1 SGHTA, CDR2 FQGNSA. This CDR3 comprises 15 residues.

This clonotype was picked up many times. The genes are TRBV6-6 and TRBJ1-6; D gene uncertain. The V gene's germline CDR1 is MNHNY and CDR2 SVGAGI (reference sequence). V lost 6 bases and J lost 7, with 16 bases in between. CDR3 length: 15 amino acids. The CDR3 protein is CASRGLGRSNSPLHF. The CDR3 region has the DNA TGTGCCAGCAGGGGCCTTGGCCGCTCGAATTCACCCCTCCACTTT.

This clonotype appeared many times. This rearrangement joins TRBV7-2 to TRBJ1-5; D is perhaps TRBD1 (6 bases). The CDR3 is 14 residues long. In germline, CDR1 is SGHTA, CDR2 FQGNSA. V was clipped by 3 bases and J by 7 bases, with 13 bases between them. CDR3: CASSFLQGPQPQHF. CDR3 sequence (DNA): TGTGCCAGCAGCTTCTTACAGGGTCCCCAGCCCCAGCATTTT.

This clonotype was observed at least ten times. In DNA form, the CDR3 reads TGTGCCAGCAGCCCAAACAGGGAGGACAATGAGCAGTTCTTC. This translates into CASSPNREDNEQFF. The chain has TRBV7-2 and TRBJ2-1; either TRBD1 or TRBD2 may fit D (6 bases each). Per the germline V gene, CDR1 is SGHTA and CDR2 is FQGNSA. The CDR3 totals 14 residues. The V end lost 5 bases, the J end lost 5 bases, and 13 bases lay between the germline ends.

J is TRBJ2-1 and V is TRBV12-3 or TRBV12-4, with 7 bases aligning to TRBD2. The J segment lost 2 bases and the V segment lost 6 bases, leaving 22 bases of the junction unmatched. The CDR3 loop spans 20 amino acids. The CDR3 coding sequence is TGTGCCAGCAGCCAACCCCTGGGGACCCGGGGAGCGGGAACCTACAATGAGCAGTTCTTC. Translation gives CASSQPLGTRGAGTYNEQFF.

This clonotype has just a few counts. The chain joins TRBV7-3 to TRBJ2-2; 9 bases are a match to TRBD2. Germline V lookup: CDR1 SGHTA, CDR2 FQGTGA. Unmatched junction bases numbered 15, after V lost 2 bases and J lost 2 bases. CDR3 length: 20 amino acids. The CDR3 is CASSLLPSTTSGLNTGELFF. Here the CDR3 DNA reads TGTGCCAGCAGCTTATTACCGTCAACGACTAGCGGACTAAACACCGGGGAGCTGTTTTTT.

The chain couples TRBV6-5 to TRBJ1-6; D is undetermined. The V end lost 9 bases, the J end lost 0 bases, and 15 bases lay between the germline ends. The CDR3 is 16 residues long. Germline lookup yields CDR1 MNHEY and CDR2 SVGAGI. CDR3 sequence (DNA): TGTGCCAGTCAAACGGCGGCGAGCTCCTATAATTCACCCCTCCACTTT. This codes for CASQTAASSYNSPLHF.

This clonotype was recorded many times. The rearrangement uses TRBV28 and TRBJ2-1; TRBD1 is a possible D gene (6 bases). This CDR3 is built from 14 residues. Germline lookup yields CDR1 MDHEN and CDR2 SYDVKM. V was cut by 5 bases and J by 9 bases, with 17 bases left in between. As DNA, the CDR3 is TGTGCCAGCAGTCCAATCACAGGGAGAGCTGAGCAGTTCTTC. It translates to CASSPITGRAEQFF.

This clonotype was picked up many times. V usage is TRBV7-9 and J usage is TRBJ2-7; tentatively, D is TRBD1 (6 bases). This CDR3 contains 16 residues. From germline, CDR1 is SEHNR and CDR2 FQNEAQ (reference sequence). The germline V and J ends were trimmed by 1 base and 0 bases, with 13 bases remaining between them. The CDR3 protein is CASSLGGGRVSYEQYF. The CDR3 nucleotides read TGTGCCAGCAGCTTAGGAGGGGGAAGAGTCTCCTACGAGCAGTACTTC.

The rearrangement joins TRBV3-1 to TRBJ2-5; no firm D call. The V gene lost 0 bases and the J gene lost 7 bases, with 6 bases spanning the gap. The CDR3 spans 12 residues. CDR1 LGHDT and CDR2 YNNKEL come from the germline V gene (reference sequence). CDR3 residues: CASSQERVTQYF. In DNA form, the CDR3 reads TGTGCCAGCAGCCAAGAACGGGTGACCCAGTACTTC.

This clonotype has a handful of counts. The rearrangement joins TRBV6-2 or TRBV6-3 to TRBJ1-1; 7 nucleotides match TRBD1. With 6 bases clipped from V and 1 base from J, the junction kept 5 bases outside the gene matches. CDR1 and CDR2 from the germline V gene are MNHEY and SVGEGT. CDR3 size: 14 residues. CDR3 sequence reads: CASSRDSGNTEAFF. DNA for the CDR3: TGTGCCAGCAGCAGGGACAGTGGGAACACTGAAGCTTTCTTT.

This clonotype is labeled as medium-sized. The chain has TRBV7-3 and TRBJ2-6; D gene ambiguous. Germline V gene sequence: CDR1 SGHTA, CDR2 FQGTGA. The V and J ends lost 5 bases and 0 bases respectively, with 23 bases between them. The CDR3 spans 20 residues. CDR3 sequence (DNA): TGTGCCAGCAGCCCCTGGTACCCCAGAACCCTCAGCTCTGGGGCCAACGTCCTGACTTTC. Encoded protein: CASSPWYPRTLSSGANVLTF.

This clonotype was observed a few times. V is TRBV5-4 and J is TRBJ1-1, with D possibly TRBD1 on 6 matching bases. Germline V gene sequence: CDR1 SGHNT, CDR2 YYREEE (reference sequence). The ends were cut back, 0 bases at V and 5 bases at J, with 11 bases in the middle. The CDR3 extends over 14 amino acids. Written as DNA, the CDR3 is TGTGCCAGCAGCTTGGAAGCAGGGGTGACTGAAGCTTTCTTT. Translating it yields CASSLEAGVTEAFF.

This clonotype was seen many times. This chain joins TRBV7-2 and TRBJ1-4, with 8 bases matching TRBD1. Trimming took 5 bases from V and 2 from J; bases not matched to a gene: 4. Germline assignment: CDR1 SGHTA and CDR2 FQGNSA. The CDR3 runs to 15 residues. CDR3 protein: CASSATGGTNEKLFF. As DNA, the CDR3 is TGTGCCAGCAGCGCTACAGGGGGGACTAATGAAAAACTGTTTTTT.

This clonotype was seen ten or more times. The rearrangement uses TRBV7-2 and TRBJ2-5; 8 nucleotides match TRBD1. The CDR3 length is 14 residues. V lost 4 bases, J lost 5 bases, and 6 bases stayed unmatched. The germline gives CDR1 SGHTA, CDR2 FQGNSA. For the CDR3, the DNA is TGTGCCAGCAGCTCGACAGGGGTCCGGGAGACCCAGTACTTC. Translation: CASSSTGVRETQYF.

This clonotype was recorded at least ten times. The chain has TRBV10-3 and TRBJ2-5, with no clear D. Per germline, CDR1 ENHRY and CDR2 SYGVKD. Trimming cost V 2 bases and J 1 base, with 14 bases left between them. CDR3 length: 16 residues. CDR3 bases: TGTGCCATCAGTGAGAAAAACCCTGGAGCCCAAGAGACCCAGTACTTC. Translated, it gives CAISEKNPGAQETQYF.

To note about this clonotype: This could be a read error, since a much larger clone is one nucleotide away. The chain combines TRBV7-4 with TRBJ1-1; weak D call: TRBD1 (6 bases). Germline V lookup: CDR1 SGHVT, CDR2 SQSDAQ. CDR3 size: 11 residues. Here the CDR3 reads CASREGGEAYF. In nucleotides, the CDR3 is TGTGCCAGCAGGGAAGGGGGGGAAGCTTACTTT.

The rearrangement uses TRBV19 and TRBJ1-2, with TRBD1 matching over 7 bases. This CDR3 is built from 15 residues. J was trimmed by 9 bases and V by 5 bases; bases with no gene match: 15. From germline, CDR1 is LNHDA and CDR2 SQIVND (reference sequence). In nucleotides, the CDR3 is TGTGCCAGTAGTCCAAAGGAGACAGGGAGATGGAGCTACACCTTC. Translated: CASSPKETGRWSYTF.

This clonotype appeared many times. The V call is TRBV28, the J call TRBJ1-1, with 9 bases fitting TRBD1. J lost 5 bases, V lost 11 bases, and 9 bases had no gene match. The CDR3 extends over 13 amino acids. CDR1 is MDHEN, CDR2 SYDVKM, per germline. The CDR3 bases are TGTGCCCCCAAGGGACAGGGTGGGACTGAAGCTTTCTTT. This codes for CAPKGQGGTEAFF.

This clonotype was detected many times. The chain joins TRBV12-5 to TRBJ2-1; possibly TRBD2 for D (6 bases). V was shortened by 4 bases and J by 7 bases, with 17 bases between the two germline ends. Germline V gene data show CDR1 as LGHNT and CDR2 as FRNRAP. This CDR3 contains 15 residues. CDR3 region: CASGSRDGSRNEQFF. CDR3 nucleotides: TGTGCTAGTGGTTCCCGGGACGGGAGTCGGAATGAGCAGTTCTTC.

The CDR3 DNA reads TGTGCCAGCAGTGTACAGGGGCTCAGCACTGAAGCTTTCTTT. Protein product: CASSVQGLSTEAFF. This chain uses TRBV25-1 with TRBJ1-1; 7 bases agree with TRBD1. This CDR3 spans 14 amino acids. CDR1 is MGHDK and CDR2 is SYGVNS in the germline V gene. J gave up 4 bases and V 4 bases, and 6 bases lay outside the gene matches.

This clonotype has a count of ten or more. This sequence joins TRBV28 and TRBJ1-2; TRBD1 might be the D (6 bases). V lost 5 bases, J lost 8 bases, and 9 bases lay in between. The germline gives CDR1 MDHEN, CDR2 SYDVKM. CDR3 length: 11 residues. The CDR3, as DNA: TGTGCCAGCAGTGGACAGCGAGGCTACACCTTC. Translated, it gives CASSGQRGYTF.